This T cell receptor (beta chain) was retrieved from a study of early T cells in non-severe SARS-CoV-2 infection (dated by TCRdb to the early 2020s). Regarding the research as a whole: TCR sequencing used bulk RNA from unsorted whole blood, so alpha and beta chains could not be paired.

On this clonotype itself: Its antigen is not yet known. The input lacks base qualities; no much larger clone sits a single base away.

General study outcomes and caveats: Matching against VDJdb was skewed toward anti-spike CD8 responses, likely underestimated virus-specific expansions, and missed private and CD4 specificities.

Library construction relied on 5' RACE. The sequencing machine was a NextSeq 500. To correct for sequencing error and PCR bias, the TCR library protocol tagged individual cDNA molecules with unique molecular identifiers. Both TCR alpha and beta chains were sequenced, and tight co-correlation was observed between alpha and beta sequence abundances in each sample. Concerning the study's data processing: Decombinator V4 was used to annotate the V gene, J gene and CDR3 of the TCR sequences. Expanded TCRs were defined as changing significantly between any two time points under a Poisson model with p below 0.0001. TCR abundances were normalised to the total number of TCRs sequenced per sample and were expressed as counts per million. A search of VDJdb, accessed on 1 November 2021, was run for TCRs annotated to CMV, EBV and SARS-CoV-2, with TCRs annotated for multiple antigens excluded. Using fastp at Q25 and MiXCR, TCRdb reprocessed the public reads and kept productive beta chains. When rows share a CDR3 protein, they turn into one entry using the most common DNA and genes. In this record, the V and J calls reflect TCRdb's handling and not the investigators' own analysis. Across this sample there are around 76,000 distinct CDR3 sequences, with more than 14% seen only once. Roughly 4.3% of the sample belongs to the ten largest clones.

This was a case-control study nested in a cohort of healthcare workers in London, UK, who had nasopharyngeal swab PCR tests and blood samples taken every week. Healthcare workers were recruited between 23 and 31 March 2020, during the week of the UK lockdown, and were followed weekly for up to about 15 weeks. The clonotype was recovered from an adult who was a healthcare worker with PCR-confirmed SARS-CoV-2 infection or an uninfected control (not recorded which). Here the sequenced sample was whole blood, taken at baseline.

The CDR3 reads as follows: CASTRRLGTNTGELFF. At the DNA level, the sequence is TGTGCCAGCACCCGCCGACTAGGAACGAACACCGGGGAGCTGTTTTTT. The chain links TRBV27 with TRBJ2-2; the D region possibly corresponds to TRBD2 (6 bases align). Taken from the germline V gene (reference sequence), the CDR1 and CDR2 loops are MNHEY and SMNVEV. V and J lose 7 bases and 0 bases, and a span of 15 bases separates them. The CDR3 spans 16 residues, from the cysteine through the phenylalanine. Only the CDR3 part of the read is kept: 48 bases, read in frame from the first base.